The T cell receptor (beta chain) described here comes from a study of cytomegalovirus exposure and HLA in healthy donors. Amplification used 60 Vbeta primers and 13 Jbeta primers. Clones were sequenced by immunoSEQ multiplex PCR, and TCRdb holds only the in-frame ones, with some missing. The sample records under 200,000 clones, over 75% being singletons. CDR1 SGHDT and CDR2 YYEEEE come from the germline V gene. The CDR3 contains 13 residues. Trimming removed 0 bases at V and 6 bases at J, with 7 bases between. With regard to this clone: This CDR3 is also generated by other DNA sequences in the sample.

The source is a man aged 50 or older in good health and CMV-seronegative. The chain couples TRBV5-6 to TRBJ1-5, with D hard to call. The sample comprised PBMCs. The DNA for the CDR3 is TGTGCCAGCAGCTTGGGGGGAGGTCAGCCCCAGCATTTT. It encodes CASSLGGGQPQHF.